This TCR beta chain was recorded in a study of T cells in Graves' hyperthyroidism and ophthalmopathy. Across the study: Pretreatment peripheral blood was obtained at initial diagnosis. Study-wide points: Ophthalmopathy was model-predicted a median roughly 6.2 months pre-onset.

Germline-derived CDR1 and CDR2 are MNHEY and SVGAGI. V was cut by 5 bases and J by 7 bases, with 15 bases left in between. The CDR3 loop spans 15 amino acids. RNA transcripts provided the source from which TCR beta CDR3 regions were amplified. Researchers ran a first-round RT-PCR on the TCR CDR3 using the HTBI primer set. One entry per CDR3 protein results from TCRdb running MiXCR on the multiplex PCR reads. Of nearly 750,000 distinct CDR3 sequences listed, 35% are singletons. Details on this clonotype: Its antigen remains unidentified. This may come from a read error, since a much larger clone is one base off.

Calling Graves' hyperthyroidism stable meant ophthalmopathy did not progress within 18 months. Patients aged 18 to 65 had newly diagnosed hyperthyroidism lasting under 2 months. This chain connects TRBV6-5 to TRBJ1-6, with D unclear. Material for sequencing was blood. The clonotype comes from a woman in her thirties or forties with Graves' hyperthyroidism. The CDR3 reads CASSDGDPENSPLHF. For the CDR3, the DNA is TGTGCCAGCAGTGACGGGGATCCGGAAAATTCACCCCTCCACTTT.